One T cell receptor (beta chain) is described in this entry. Its antigen is still unknown. Free of recent acute infections or vaccinations, the donors were healthy HIV-negative adults. The data were taken from a study of shared clonotypes between healthy human individuals. The repertoire was sequenced with immunoSEQ multiplex PCR; TCRdb's copy has only in-frame clones and lacks some. The table lists approximately 2.3 million clones, approximately 95% of them singletons. This CDR3 comprises 14 residues. CDR1 is SQVTM and CDR2 is ANQGSEA in the germline V gene. Trimming at V came to 4 bases and at J to 4 bases, leaving 9 bases not matched to a gene. Study conclusions and caveats: Larger estimated richness was generally recorded for naive subsets relative to memory subsets.

The material sequenced was naive CD4+ T cells from PBMCs. Subset in this sample: CD45RA+ positively selected. This sequence originates from a man younger than 35 in good health. Some clones in this sample may be carry-over from other donors' samples. V usage is TRBV29-1 and J usage is TRBJ1-1; 7 bases are a match to TRBD1. The CDR3 sequence is CSVGGRGQVTEAFF. As DNA, the CDR3 is TGCAGCGTTGGAGGTAGGGGGCAGGTCACTGAAGCTTTCTTT.